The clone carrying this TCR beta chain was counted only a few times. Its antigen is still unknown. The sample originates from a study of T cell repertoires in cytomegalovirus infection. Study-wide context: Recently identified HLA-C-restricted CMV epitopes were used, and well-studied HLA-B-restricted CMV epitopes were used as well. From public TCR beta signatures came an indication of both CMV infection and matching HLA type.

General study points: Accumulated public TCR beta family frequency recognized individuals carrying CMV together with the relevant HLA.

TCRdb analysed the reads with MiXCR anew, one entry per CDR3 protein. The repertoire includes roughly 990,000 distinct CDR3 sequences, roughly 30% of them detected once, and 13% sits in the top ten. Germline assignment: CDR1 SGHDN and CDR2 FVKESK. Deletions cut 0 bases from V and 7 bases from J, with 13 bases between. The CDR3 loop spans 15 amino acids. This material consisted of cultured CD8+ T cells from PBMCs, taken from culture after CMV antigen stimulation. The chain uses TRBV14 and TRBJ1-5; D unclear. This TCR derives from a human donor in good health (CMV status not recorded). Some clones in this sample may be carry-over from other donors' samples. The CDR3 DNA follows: TGTGCCAGCAGCCAAGATCACGGGGATCGGCAGCCCCAGCATTTT. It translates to CASSQDHGDRQPQHF.